The 10 T cell receptor beta chains given below trace back to one sample, sequenced in a study of patients and donors after allogeneic stem cell transplantation. TCRdb reprocessed the RT-PCR reads via MiXCR and lists one record per CDR3 protein. The table includes about a million distinct CDR3 sequences, about 20% detected once. Sequencing was done on a sample of blood, either unsorted or a sorted T cell fraction (not recorded which). The receptors were sampled from a human donor who was either an allogeneic HSCT recipient or a stem cell or donor lymphocyte infusion donor (not recorded which). It is not recorded whose cells these are; they may come from a transplant donor.

This clonotype was detected only a few times. This sequence joins TRBV6-1 and TRBJ1-4; 8 bases map to TRBD1. CDR1 and CDR2 (germline): MNHNS, SASEGT. The CDR3 length is 13 residues. V was pared by 10 bases and J by 4 bases, with 5 bases of the junction left unmatched. CDR3 DNA sequence: TGTGCCACGTACAGGGGGATTAATGAAAAACTGTTTTTT. Its translation: CATYRGINEKLFF.

This clonotype was seen only a few times. The V call is TRBV20-1, the J call TRBJ2-2, with D perhaps given as TRBD1 or TRBD2 (5 bases each). The germline CDR1 and CDR2 sequences are DFQATT and SNEGSKA (reference sequence). The V end was cut by 3 bases, the J end by 4 bases, with 12 bases between. The CDR3 totals 14 residues. The CDR3 loop reads CSARRGASTGELFF. The CDR3 DNA reads as TGCAGTGCTAGGAGGGGCGCGTCCACCGGGGAGCTGTTTTTT.

V gene TRBV7-9 combines with J gene TRBJ2-7, with D perhaps TRBD2 (6 bases). Deletions cut 5 bases from V and 7 bases from J, with 21 bases between. Germline V CDR1 and CDR2: SEHNR, FQNEAQ (reference sequence). The CDR3 spans 15 residues. The CDR3 nucleotides are TGTGCCAGCAGCGACCCGGCTGGGGGGATGTCGGAGCAGTACTTC. Its protein is CASSDPAGGMSEQYF.

This sequence joins TRBV7-9 and TRBJ2-7, with a possible D match to TRBD1 (5 bases). From germline, CDR1 is SEHNR and CDR2 FQNEAQ (reference sequence). Deletions cut 4 bases from V and 6 bases from J, with 22 bases between. The CDR3 length is 16 residues. The CDR3 loop reads CASSSHRLSSLGEQYF. The CDR3, as DNA: TGTGCCAGCAGCTCACACAGGCTGTCAAGTCTTGGCGAGCAGTACTTC.

This clonotype was picked up a small number of times. The chain combines TRBV18 with TRBJ2-3, with 9 bases lining up with TRBD2. This CDR3 comprises 21 residues. Per germline, CDR1 KGHSH and CDR2 LQKENI. After removal of 0 bases from V and 0 bases from J, the junction contained 16 bases not matched to a gene. CDR3 sequence (DNA): TGTGCCAGCTCACCACCGGTGTTAGCGGGGGAGCCTCTCTATAGCACAGATACGCAGTATTTT. Residues: CASSPPVLAGEPLYSTDTQYF.

V and J are TRBV20-1 and TRBJ2-7; D is undetermined. V shed 7 bases and J shed 1 base, with 14 bases lying between them. This CDR3 has 13 amino acids. In germline, CDR1 is DFQATT, CDR2 SNEGSKA (reference sequence). CDR3 in amino acids: CSVRGRASYEQYF. DNA for the CDR3: TGCAGTGTGAGAGGTAGGGCGTCCTACGAGCAGTACTTC.

The V call is TRBV3-1, the J call TRBJ1-4, with 10 bases fitting TRBD1. The CDR3 runs 14 residues. The germline V gene has CDR1 LGHDT and CDR2 YNNKEL (reference sequence). The trim removed 1 base at V and 7 bases at J, leaving 0 bases unmatched. The CDR3 region has the DNA TGTGCCAGCAGCCAAGGACAGGGGGCTGAAAAACTGTTTTTT. Residues: CASSQGQGAEKLFF.

This chain links TRBV5-6 with TRBJ1-5; TRBD1 agrees at 8 bases. CDR3 length equals 16 residues. Germline-derived CDR1 and CDR2 are SGHDT and YYEEEE. The V and J ends lost 0 bases and 7 bases, in that order; junction bases with no gene match: 9. The CDR3 spells CASSLAQGARGQPQHF. CDR3 nucleotide sequence: TGTGCCAGCAGCTTGGCGCAGGGGGCGCGAGGGCAGCCCCAGCATTTT.

This clonotype was seen at least ten times. The chain joins TRBV6-1 to TRBJ2-1, with 7 bases fitting TRBD2. The CDR3 is 15 residues long. Germline V lookup: CDR1 MNHNS, CDR2 SASEGT. The junction had 10 bases not matched to a gene; V was cut back by 7 bases and J by 4 bases. The CDR3 region is CASKETGGRYNEQFF. As DNA, the CDR3 is TGTGCCAGCAAAGAAACGGGAGGACGTTACAATGAGCAGTTCTTC.

The chain couples TRBV7-2 to TRBJ1-2; D gene uncertain. The V gene's germline CDR1 is SGHTA and CDR2 FQGNSA. Trimming removed 1 base from V and 2 bases from J, with 11 bases in between. CDR3 size: 15 residues. The CDR3 reads CASSLGGVRNYGYTF. CDR3 DNA sequence: TGTGCCAGCAGCTTAGGAGGCGTCAGAAACTATGGCTACACCTTC.